This T cell receptor (beta chain) was found in a study of regulatory T cells in long-lasting Graves disease. Construction of the TCR beta libraries employed iRepertoire HTBI primers in conjunction with Arm-PCR of CDR3 regions. TCRdb called the multiplex PCR reads again in MiXCR, with one record for every CDR3 protein. The sample has roughly 410,000 distinct CDR3 sequences; about 15% are singletons. This sample's time point: newly diagnosed GD, antithyroid drugs for less than 3 months. After RNA was extracted from PBMCs, the TCR library was made from it. Study results and limitations: Favored usage of TRBV28, TRBJ1-2 and TRBJ2-5 was recorded in persistent disease. Persistent-disease Graves' patients showed less TCR diversity than new cases.

The CDR3 covers 16 residues. The germline CDR1 and CDR2 sequences are MNHNS and SASEGT. V lost 6 bases to trimming and J lost 0 bases, with 15 bases between them. This clonotype was detected ten times or more. Its antigen is unidentified. These data were also reused for a study on T cells in Graves' hyperthyroidism and ophthalmopathy. That work states: A patient was excluded if there was uncontrolled infection, other autoimmune disease, pregnancy or lactation.

The gene calls are TRBV6-1 and TRBJ1-5, with D hard to call. The material sequenced was peripheral blood mononuclear cells (PBMCs), taken at new diagnosis, from a patient treated with antithyroid drugs. This clonotype was obtained from a woman in her thirties or forties with Graves disease. The CDR3 nucleotides are TGTGCCAGCAGGGGGAGGGTGGGCTATAGCAATCAGCCCCAGCATTTT. Its translation: CASRGRVGYSNQPQHF.